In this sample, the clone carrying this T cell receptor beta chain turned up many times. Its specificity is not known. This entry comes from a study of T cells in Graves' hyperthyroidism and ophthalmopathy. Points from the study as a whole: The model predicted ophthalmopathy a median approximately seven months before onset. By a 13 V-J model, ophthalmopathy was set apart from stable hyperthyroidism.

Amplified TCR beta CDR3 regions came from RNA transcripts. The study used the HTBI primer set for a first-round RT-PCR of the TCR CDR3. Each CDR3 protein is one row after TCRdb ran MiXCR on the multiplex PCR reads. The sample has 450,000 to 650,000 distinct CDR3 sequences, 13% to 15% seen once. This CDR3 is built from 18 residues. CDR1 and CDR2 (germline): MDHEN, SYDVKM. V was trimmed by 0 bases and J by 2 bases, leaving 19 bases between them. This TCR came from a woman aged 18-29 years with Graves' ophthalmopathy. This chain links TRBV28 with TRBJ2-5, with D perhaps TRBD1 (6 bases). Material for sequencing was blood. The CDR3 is CASSLWRTGRAWQETQYF. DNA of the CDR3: TGTGCCAGCAGTTTATGGCGTACAGGGAGAGCATGGCAAGAGACCCAGTACTTC.